The sequence of this T cell receptor beta chain was determined in a study of blood T cell repertoires in COVID-19 (dated by TCRdb to the early 2020s). In terms of the full investigation: Samples covering the acute and convalescent phases of COVID-19 were provided by collaborators in the United States, Italy and Spain. The prospective study material was composed of cDNA or gDNA derived from T cells, B-cell-depleted T cells, or PBMCs. Deeply sampled blood TCRbeta repertoires from subjects exposed to, actively infected with, or recovered from COVID-19 were included in the dataset. The repertoires were released in a freely available public database meant as a resource for research on the immune response to SARS-CoV-2. Samples came from the ongoing ImmuneRACE study (first 160 participants) plus 1,254 subjects from 6 global collaborators. Sample metadata almost always included a de-identified subject ID, COVID-19 status, age in years and sex. Where available, HLA class I and class II types were taken from metadata supplied by the sample provider and were not determined by assay-based typing. The paper as a whole reports these results and caveats: The quantity of clinical and demographic metadata differed by source and by participant and was supplied without curation.

TCRbeta CDR3 regions were amplified from genomic DNA using the immunoSEQ Assay, a bias-controlled multiplex PCR. As for the original processing: Within the assay, amplification of reference gene primers was used to estimate how many nucleated cells each sample contained. To quantify the absolute abundance of each unique TCRbeta CDR3 rearrangement, sequence reads were collapsed and filtered. Productive Simpson clonality was computed per sample as the square root of Simpson's diversity index over productive rearrangements. In its TCRdb copy, this immuneACCESS table keeps in-frame sequences only and misses some clones. Where compared with another copy, unresolved V genes explain less than half of these, and the others have no known cause. V, J and clone size were drawn from that table, and D and trimming were deduced from the DNA. The sample table holds about 82,000 clones, of which approximately 80% were seen once. The ten most abundant clones make up 44% of the sample.

The germline V gene supplies CDR1 SQVTM and CDR2 ANQGSEA. The trim is 2 bases for V and 6 bases for J, with a gap of 7 bases between the germline ends. The CDR3 holds 11 amino acids from the cysteine to the phenylalanine. Here the CDR3 DNA is all that survives: 33 bases in frame from base 1. Whole blood was collected in K2EDTA tubes by collaborating institutions according to the institutions' own protocols. Collaborator samples were shipped for TCRbeta analysis as frozen whole blood, isolated PBMCs, or DNA extracted from either sample type. Points on this clone: Its specific antigen is unknown. No much larger clonotype is one base removed from it; base qualities were not supplied.

This TCR came from a man older than 75 with acute or convalescent COVID-19. This receptor chain uses TRBV29-1 and TRBJ1-2, with no confidently assigned D gene. Sample: peripheral blood. The CDR3 sequence is CSVEQFNGYTF. The DNA reads as follows: TGCAGCGTTGAACAGTTCAATGGCTACACCTTC. The full variable domain, with segments outside the CDR3 supplied by the reference TRBV29-1 and TRBJ1-2 proteins, appears as SAVISQKPSRDICQRGTSLTIQCQVDSQVTMMFWYRQQPGQSLTLIATANQGSEATYESGFVIDKFPISRPNLTFSTLTVSNMSPEDSSIYLCSVEQFNGYTFGSGTRLTVV.